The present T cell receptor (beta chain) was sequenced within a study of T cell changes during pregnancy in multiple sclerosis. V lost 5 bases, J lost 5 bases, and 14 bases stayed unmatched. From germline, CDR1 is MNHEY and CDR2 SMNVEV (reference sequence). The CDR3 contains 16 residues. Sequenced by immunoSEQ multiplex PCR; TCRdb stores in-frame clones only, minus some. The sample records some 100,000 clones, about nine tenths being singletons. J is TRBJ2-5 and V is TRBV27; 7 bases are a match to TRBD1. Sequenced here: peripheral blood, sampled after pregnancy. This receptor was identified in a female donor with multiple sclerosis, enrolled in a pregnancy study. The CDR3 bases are TGTGCCAGCAGTGCCTACTTAGGGGGCAACGTGGAGACCCAGTACTTC. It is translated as CASSAYLGGNVETQYF.